Below, one TCR beta chain is given with its context. The sample comes from a study of blood T cell repertoires in COVID-19. Turning to the study itself: PBMCs, B-cell-depleted T cells, or T cells were the source of the cDNA or gDNA that made up the material.

In the original processing: Reference gene primers were amplified, and this amplification served to estimate nucleated cell counts. Clones were sequenced by immunoSEQ multiplex PCR, and TCRdb holds only the in-frame ones, with some missing. Clone size and the V and J calls come from that table; the DNA yielded D and trimming. The repertoire includes about 200,000 clones, 85% to 90% of them detected once, and less than 4.5% sits in the top ten. All enrollees were about 18 to 89 years old and from 20 to 25 US areas. Participants' own reports of clinical history determined their cohort assignment. The TCR comes from a woman in her twenties or thirties with acute COVID-19. What was sequenced was PBMCs or T cells enriched from blood (not recorded which).

The CDR3 region is CASSPLTSGGAFYNEQFF. For the CDR3, the DNA is TGTGCCAGCAGTCCCCTGACTAGCGGGGGGGCCTTCTACAATGAGCAGTTCTTC. The chain employs TRBV27 and TRBJ2-1; 14 bases fit TRBD2. The CDR3 covers 18 residues. Germline V CDR1 and CDR2: MNHEY, SMNVEV (reference sequence). J lost 3 bases, V lost 5 bases, and 9 bases had no gene match.